This T cell receptor beta chain is drawn from a study of T cell repertoires in cytomegalovirus infection. As for the study in general: CMV infection plus the matching HLA type was flagged by public TCR beta signatures.

Study-wide results and limits: HLA-C-restricted CMV-specific TCR beta clonotypes prevailed in the ex vivo response. Identification of carriers of CMV plus the relevant HLA was achieved through cumulative public TCR beta family frequency.

The V and J ends lost 3 bases and 6 bases, in that order; junction bases with no gene match: 8. Germline V gene sequence: CDR1 MDHEN, CDR2 SYDVKM. The CDR3 contains 15 residues. Points on this clonotype: Its specificity is unknown.

TCRdb re-called the reads with MiXCR, one entry per CDR3 protein. Of 680,000 or so distinct CDR3 sequences detected, about 40% appear once; the ten largest clones hold 2.8%. The TCR sequence derives from a human donor in good health (CMV status not recorded). Some clones in this sample may be carry-over from other donors' samples. This chain uses TRBV28 with TRBJ1-5, with 7 bases aligning to TRBD1. What was sequenced was PBMCs. CDR3 DNA: TGTGCCAGCAGTTTGGCTTCAGGGGGTTGTCAGCCCCAGCATTTT. Translated, it gives CASSLASGGCQPQHF.